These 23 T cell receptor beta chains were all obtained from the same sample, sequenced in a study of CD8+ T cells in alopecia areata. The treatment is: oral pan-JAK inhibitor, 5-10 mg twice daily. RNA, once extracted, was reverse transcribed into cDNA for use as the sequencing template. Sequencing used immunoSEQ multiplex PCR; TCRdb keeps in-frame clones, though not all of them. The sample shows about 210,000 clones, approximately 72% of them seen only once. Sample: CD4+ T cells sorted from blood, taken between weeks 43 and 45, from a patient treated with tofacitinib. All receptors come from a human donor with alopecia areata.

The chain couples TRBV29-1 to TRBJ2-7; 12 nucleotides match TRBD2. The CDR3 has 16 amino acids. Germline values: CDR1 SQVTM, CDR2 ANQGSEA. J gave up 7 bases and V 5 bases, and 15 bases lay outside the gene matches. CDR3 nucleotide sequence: TGCAGCGTTATCTCCCGACTAGCGGGGGTGCAATTGGAGCAGTACTTC. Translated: CSVISRLAGVQLEQYF.

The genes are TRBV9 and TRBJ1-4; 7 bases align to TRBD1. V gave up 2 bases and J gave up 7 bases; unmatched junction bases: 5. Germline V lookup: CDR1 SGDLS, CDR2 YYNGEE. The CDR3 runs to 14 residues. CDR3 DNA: TGTGCCAGCAGCGTCAATCAGGGGGGTGAAAAACTGTTTTTT. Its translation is CASSVNQGGEKLFF.

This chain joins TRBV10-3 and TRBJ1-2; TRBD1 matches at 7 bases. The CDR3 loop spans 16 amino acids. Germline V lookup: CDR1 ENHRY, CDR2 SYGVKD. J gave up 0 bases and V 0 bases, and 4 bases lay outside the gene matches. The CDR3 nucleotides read TGTGCCATCAGTGAGTCTCAGGGACAGTCTAACTATGGCTACACCTTC. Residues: CAISESQGQSNYGYTF.

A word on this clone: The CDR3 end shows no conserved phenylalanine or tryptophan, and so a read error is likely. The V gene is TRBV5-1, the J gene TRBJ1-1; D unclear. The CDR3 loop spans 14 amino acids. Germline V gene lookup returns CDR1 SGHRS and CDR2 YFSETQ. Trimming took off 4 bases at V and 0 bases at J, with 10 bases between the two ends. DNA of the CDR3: TGCGCCAGCAGCCTGGAACTTATGAACACTGAAGCTTTCCTT. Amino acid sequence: CASSLELMNTEAFL.

The DNA for the CDR3 is TGCGCCAGCAGCTCCCCGGCACGGGGCCTGGGACCCGGGGAGCTGTTTTTT. Its protein product is CASSSPARGLGPGELFF. The rearrangement links TRBV5-1 to TRBJ2-2; D is tentatively TRBD1 or TRBD2 (5 bases each). This CDR3 has 17 amino acids. Trimming took off 3 bases at V and 6 bases at J, with 21 bases between the two ends. From germline, CDR1 is SGHRS and CDR2 YFSETQ.

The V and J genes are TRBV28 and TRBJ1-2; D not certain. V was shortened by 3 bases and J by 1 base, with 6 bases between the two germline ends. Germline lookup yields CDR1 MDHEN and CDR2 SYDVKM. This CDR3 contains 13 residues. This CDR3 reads CASSFTDNYGYTF. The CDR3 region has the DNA TGTGCCAGCAGTTTTACAGATAACTATGGCTACACCTTC.

DNA of the CDR3: TGTGCCTGGAGTGACCAACCTTATGAGCAGTTCTTC. Protein sequence: CAWSDQPYEQFF. This rearrangement joins TRBV30 to TRBJ2-1, with no clear D. Deletions cut 1 base from V and 8 bases from J, with 9 bases between. The germline V gene has CDR1 GTSNPN and CDR2 SVGIG (reference sequence). The CDR3 contains 12 residues.

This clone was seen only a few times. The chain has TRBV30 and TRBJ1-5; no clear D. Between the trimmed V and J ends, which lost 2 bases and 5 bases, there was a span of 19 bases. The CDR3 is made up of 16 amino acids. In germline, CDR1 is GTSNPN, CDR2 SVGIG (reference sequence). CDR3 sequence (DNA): TGTGCCTGGAGTAAGGGTTCTAGTGGTGTCGATCAGCCCCAGCATTTT. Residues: CAWSKGSSGVDQPQHF. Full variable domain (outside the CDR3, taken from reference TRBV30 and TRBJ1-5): SQTIHQWPATLVQPVGSPLSLECTVEGTSNPNLYWYRQAAGRGLQLLFYSVGIGQISSEVPQNLSASRPQDRQFILSSKKLLLSDSGFYLCAWSKGSSGVDQPQHFGDGTRLSIL.

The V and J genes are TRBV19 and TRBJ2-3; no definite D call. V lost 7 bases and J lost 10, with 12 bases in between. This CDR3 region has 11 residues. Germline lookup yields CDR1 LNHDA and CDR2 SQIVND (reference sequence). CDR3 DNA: TGTGCCAGTACCTCGATGGAATCGCAGTATTTT. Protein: CASTSMESQYF.

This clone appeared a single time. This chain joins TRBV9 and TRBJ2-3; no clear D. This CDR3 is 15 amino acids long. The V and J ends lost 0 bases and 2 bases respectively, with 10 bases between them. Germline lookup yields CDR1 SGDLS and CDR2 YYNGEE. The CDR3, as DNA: TGTGCCAGCAGCGTAGTAGGGCTCCTCACAGATACGCAGTATTTT. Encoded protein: CASSVVGLLTDTQYF.

CDR3 DNA sequence: TGTGCCAGCGGACAGGGCGACACTGAAGCTTTCTTT. This translates into CASGQGDTEAFF. The chain recombines TRBV6-5 with TRBJ1-1; 8 bases fit TRBD1. V gave up 8 bases and J gave up 3 bases; unmatched junction bases: 2. From germline, CDR1 is MNHEY and CDR2 SVGAGI. The CDR3 runs to 12 residues.

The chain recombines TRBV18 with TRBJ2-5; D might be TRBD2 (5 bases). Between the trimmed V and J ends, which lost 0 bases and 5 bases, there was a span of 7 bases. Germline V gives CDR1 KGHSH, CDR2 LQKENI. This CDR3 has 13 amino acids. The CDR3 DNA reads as TGTGCCAGCTCACCACCGGGCGGGGAGACCCAGTACTTC. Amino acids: CASSPPGGETQYF.

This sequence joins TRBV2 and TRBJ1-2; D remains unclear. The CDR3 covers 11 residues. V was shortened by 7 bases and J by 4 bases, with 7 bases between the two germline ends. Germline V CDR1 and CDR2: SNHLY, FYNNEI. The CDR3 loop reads CASTEGYGYTF. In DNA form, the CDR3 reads TGTGCCAGCACGGAGGGCTATGGCTACACCTTC.

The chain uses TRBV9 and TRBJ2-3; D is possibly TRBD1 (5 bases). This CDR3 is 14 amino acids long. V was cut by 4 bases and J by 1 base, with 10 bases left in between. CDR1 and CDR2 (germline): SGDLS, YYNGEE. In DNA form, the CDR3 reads TGTGCCAGCAGCCTCACGACAGGCACAGATACGCAGTATTTT. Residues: CASSLTTGTDTQYF. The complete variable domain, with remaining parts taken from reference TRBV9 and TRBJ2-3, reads DSGVTQTPKHLITATGQRVTLRCSPRSGDLSVYWYQQSLDQGLQFLIQYYNGEERAKGNILERFSAQQFPDLHSELNLSSLELGDSALYFCASSLTTGTDTQYFGPGTRLTVL.

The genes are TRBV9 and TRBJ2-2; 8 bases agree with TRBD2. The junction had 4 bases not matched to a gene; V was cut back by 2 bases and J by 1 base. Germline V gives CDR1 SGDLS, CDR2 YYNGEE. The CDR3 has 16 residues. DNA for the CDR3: TGTGCCAGCAGCGTTGGGAGCGGGGGGAACACCGGGGAGCTGTTTTTT. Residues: CASSVGSGGNTGELFF.

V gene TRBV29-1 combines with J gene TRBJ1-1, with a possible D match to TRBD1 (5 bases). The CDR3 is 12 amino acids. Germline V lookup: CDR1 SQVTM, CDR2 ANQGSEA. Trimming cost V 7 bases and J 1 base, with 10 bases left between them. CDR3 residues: CSGGVENTEAFF. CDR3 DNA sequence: TGCAGCGGAGGGGTTGAGAACACTGAAGCTTTCTTT.

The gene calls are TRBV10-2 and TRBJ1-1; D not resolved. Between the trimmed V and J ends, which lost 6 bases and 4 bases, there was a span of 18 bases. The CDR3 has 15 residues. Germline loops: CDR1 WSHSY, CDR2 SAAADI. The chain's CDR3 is CASRAAGPLGTEAFF. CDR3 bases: TGCGCCAGCAGGGCCGCCGGACCGCTGGGCACTGAAGCTTTCTTT.

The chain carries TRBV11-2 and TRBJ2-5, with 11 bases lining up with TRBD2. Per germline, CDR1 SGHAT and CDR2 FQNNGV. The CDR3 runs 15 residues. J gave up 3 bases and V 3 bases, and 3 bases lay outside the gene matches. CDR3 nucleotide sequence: TGTGCCAGCAGCTTGGAGGGACTAGCGGAAGAGACCCAGTACTTC. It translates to CASSLEGLAEETQYF. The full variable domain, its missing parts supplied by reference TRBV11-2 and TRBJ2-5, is EAGVAQSPRYKIIEKRQSVAFWCNPISGHATLYWYQQILGQGPKLLIQFQNNGVVDDSQLPKDRFSAERLKGVDSTLKIQPAKLEDSAVYLCASSLEGLAEETQYFGPGTRLLVL.

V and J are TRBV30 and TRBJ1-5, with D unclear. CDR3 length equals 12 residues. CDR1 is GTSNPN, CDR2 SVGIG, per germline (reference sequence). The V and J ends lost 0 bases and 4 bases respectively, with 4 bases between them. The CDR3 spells CAWSVLNQPQHF. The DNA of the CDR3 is TGTGCCTGGAGTGTACTTAATCAGCCCCAGCATTTT.

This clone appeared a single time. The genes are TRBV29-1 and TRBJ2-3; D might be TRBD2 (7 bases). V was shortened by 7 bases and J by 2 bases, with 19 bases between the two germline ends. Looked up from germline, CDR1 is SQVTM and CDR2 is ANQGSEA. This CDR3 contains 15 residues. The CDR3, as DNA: TGCAGCGCCGAACGGGGGGCCGCCCTCACAGATACGCAGTATTTT. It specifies CSAERGAALTDTQYF.

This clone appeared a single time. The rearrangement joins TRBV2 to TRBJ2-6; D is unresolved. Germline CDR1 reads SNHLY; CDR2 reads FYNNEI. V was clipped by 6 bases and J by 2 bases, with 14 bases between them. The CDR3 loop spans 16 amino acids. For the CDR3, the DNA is TGTGCCAGCAGGGCGGCCGACCACACTGGGGCCAACGTCCTGACTTTC. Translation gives CASRAADHTGANVLTF.

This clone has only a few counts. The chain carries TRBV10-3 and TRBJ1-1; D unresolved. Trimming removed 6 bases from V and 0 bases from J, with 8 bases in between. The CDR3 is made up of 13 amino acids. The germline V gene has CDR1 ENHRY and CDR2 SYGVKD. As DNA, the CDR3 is TGTGCCATCAGGGGAACAGTGAACACTGAAGCTTTCTTT. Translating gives CAIRGTVNTEAFF.

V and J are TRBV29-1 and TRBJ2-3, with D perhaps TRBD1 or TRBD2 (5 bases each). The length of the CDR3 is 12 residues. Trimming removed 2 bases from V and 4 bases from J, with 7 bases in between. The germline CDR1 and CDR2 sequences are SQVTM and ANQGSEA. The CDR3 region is CSVERGADTQYF. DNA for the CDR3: TGCAGCGTTGAAAGAGGGGCAGATACGCAGTATTTT.